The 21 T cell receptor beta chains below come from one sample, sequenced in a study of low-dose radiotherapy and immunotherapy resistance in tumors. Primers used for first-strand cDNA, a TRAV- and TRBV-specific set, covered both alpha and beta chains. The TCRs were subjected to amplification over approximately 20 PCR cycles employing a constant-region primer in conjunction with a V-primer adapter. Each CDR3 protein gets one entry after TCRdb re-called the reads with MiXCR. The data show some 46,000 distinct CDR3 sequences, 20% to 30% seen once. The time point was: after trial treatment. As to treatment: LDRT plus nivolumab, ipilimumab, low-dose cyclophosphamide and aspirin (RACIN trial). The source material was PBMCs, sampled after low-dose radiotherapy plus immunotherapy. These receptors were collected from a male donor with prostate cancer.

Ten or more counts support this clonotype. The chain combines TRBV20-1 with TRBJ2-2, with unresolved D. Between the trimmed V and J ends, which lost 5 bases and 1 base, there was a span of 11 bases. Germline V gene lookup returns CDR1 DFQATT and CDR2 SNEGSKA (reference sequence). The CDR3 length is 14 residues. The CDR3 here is CSARLSGNTGELFF. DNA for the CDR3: TGCAGTGCTCGTCTCTCAGGGAACACCGGGGAGCTGTTTTTT.

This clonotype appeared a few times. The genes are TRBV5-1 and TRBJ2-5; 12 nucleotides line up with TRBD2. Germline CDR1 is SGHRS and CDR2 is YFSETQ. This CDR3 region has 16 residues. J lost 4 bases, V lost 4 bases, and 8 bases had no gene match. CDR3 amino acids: CASSLTGLAGSETQYF. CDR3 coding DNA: TGCGCCAGCAGCCTAACAGGACTAGCGGGGTCAGAGACCCAGTACTTC. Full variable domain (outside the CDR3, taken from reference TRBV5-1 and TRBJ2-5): KAGVTQTPRYLIKTRGQQVTLSCSPISGHRSVSWYQQTPGQGLQFLFEYFSETQRNKGNFPGRFSGRQFSNSRSEMNVSTLELGDSALYLCASSLTGLAGSETQYFGPGTRLLVL.

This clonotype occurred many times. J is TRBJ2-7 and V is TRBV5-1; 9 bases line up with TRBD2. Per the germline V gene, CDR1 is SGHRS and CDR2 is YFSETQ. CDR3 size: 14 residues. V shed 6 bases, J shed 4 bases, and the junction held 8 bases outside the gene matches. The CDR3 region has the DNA TGCGCCAGCACCGGGACTAGCTCTCCATACGAGCAGTACTTC. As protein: CASTGTSSPYEQYF.

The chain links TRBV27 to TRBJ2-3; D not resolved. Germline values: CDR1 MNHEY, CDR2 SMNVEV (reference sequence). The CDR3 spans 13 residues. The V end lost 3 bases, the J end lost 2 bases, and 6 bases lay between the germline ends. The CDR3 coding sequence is TGTGCCAGCAGTTTTGGAGACACAGATACGCAGTATTTT. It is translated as CASSFGDTDTQYF.

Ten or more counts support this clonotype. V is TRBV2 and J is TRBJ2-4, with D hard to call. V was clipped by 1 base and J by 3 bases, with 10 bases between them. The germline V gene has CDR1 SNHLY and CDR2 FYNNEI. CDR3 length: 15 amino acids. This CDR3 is CASSEGLENKNIQYF. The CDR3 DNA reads TGTGCCAGCAGTGAAGGTTTGGAGAACAAAAACATTCAGTACTTC. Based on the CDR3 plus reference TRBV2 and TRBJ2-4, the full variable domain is EPEVTQTPSHQVTQMGQEVILRCVPISNHLYFYWYRQILGQKVEFLVSFYNNEISEKSEIFDDQFSVERPDGSNFTLKIRSTKLEDSAMYFCASSEGLENKNIQYFGAGTRLSVL.

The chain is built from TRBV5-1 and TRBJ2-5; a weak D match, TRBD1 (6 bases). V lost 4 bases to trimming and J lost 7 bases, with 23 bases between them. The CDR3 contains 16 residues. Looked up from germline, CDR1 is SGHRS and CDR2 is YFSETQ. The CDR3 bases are TGCGCCAGCAGCCCCCCCGGGACAACCTCGAGGGGGACCCAGTACTTC. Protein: CASSPPGTTSRGTQYF.

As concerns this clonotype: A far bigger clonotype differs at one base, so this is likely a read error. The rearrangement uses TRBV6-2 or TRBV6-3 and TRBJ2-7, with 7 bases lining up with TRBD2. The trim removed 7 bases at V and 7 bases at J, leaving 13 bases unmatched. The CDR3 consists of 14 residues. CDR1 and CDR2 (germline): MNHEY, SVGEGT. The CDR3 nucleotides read TGTGCCAGCATCCTAAGCGGGACTTACAATGAGCAGTACTTC. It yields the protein CASILSGTYNEQYF.

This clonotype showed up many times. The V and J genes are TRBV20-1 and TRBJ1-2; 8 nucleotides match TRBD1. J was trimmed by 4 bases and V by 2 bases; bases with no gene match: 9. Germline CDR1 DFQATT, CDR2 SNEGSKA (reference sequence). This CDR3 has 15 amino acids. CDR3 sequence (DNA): TGCAGTGCTAGAACTTCAGGGGGCGGCGGCTATGGCTACACCTTC. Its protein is CSARTSGGGGYGYTF.

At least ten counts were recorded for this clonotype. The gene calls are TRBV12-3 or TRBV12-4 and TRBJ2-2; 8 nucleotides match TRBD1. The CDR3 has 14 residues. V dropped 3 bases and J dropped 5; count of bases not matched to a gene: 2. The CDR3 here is CASSFRQGTGELFF. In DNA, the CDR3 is TGTGCCAGCAGTTTCCGACAGGGGACCGGGGAGCTGTTTTTT.

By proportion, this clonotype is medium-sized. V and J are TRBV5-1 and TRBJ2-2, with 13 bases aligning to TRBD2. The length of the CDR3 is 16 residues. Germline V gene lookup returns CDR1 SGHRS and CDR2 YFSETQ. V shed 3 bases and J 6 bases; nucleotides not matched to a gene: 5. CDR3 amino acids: CASSSGTSGTAGELFF. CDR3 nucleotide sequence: TGCGCCAGCAGCTCCGGGACTAGCGGGACAGCCGGGGAGCTGTTTTTT.

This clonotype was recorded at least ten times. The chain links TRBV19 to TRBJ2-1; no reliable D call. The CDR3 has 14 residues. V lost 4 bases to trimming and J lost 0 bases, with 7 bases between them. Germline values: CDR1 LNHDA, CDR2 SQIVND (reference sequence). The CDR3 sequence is CASSRPSSYNEQFF. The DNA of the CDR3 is TGTGCCAGTAGTAGACCTAGCTCCTACAATGAGCAGTTCTTC.

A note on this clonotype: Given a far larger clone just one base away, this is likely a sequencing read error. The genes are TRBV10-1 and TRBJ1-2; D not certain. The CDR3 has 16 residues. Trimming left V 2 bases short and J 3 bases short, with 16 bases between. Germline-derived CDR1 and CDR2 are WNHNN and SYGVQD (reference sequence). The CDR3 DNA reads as TGCGCCAGCAGTGAGCCGTCCCTACAGAGACACTATGGCTACACCTTC. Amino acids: CASSEPSLQRHYGYTF.

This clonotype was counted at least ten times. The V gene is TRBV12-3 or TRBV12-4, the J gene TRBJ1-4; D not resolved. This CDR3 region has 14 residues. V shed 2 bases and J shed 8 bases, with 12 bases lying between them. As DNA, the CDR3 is TGTGCCAGCAGTTTATCGACCGCCCGGGAAAAACTGTTTTTT. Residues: CASSLSTAREKLFF.

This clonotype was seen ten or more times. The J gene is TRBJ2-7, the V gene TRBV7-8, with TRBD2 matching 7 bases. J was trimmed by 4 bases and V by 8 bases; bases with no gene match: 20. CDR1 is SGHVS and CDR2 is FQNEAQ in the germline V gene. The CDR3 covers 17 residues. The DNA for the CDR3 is TGTGCCAGCGGGGGGGGGTCCTTTAAGCGGGCCAATTACGAGCAGTACTTC. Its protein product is CASGGGSFKRANYEQYF.

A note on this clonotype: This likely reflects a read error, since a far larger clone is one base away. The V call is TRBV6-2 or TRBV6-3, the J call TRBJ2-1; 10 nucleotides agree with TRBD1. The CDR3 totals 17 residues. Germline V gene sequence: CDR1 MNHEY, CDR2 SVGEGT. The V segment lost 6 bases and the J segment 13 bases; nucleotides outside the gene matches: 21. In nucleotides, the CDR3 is TGTGCCAGCAGACCCGCCAGCCGGGACAGGGGATCTCTGACCCAGTTCTTC. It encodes CASRPASRDRGSLTQFF.

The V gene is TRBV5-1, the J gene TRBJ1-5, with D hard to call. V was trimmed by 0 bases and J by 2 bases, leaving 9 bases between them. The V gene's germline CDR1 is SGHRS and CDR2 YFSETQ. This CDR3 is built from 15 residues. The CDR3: CASSLDDMRNQPQHF. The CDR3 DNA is TGCGCCAGCAGCTTGGACGATATGCGCAATCAGCCCCAGCATTTT.

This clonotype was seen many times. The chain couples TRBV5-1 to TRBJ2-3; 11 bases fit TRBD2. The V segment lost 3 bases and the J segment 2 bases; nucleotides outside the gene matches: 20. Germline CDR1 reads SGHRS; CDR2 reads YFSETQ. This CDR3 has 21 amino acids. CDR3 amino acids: CASSSWTAFGASGGHTDTQYF. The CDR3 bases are TGCGCCAGCAGCTCGTGGACGGCTTTCGGCGCTAGCGGGGGGCACACAGATACGCAGTATTTT.

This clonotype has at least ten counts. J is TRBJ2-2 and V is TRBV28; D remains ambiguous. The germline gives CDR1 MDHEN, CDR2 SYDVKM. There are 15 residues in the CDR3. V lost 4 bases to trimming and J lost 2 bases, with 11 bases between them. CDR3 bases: TGTGCCAGCAGTTCCCCCTCAAGAAACACCGGGGAGCTGTTTTTT. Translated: CASSSPSRNTGELFF.

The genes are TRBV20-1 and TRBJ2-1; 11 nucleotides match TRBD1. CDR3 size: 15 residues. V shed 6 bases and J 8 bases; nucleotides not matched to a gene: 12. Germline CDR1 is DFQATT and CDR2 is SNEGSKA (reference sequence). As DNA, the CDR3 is TGCAGTGCCCCCGGCAGGGACAGGGGGGGCGATGAGCAGTTCTTC. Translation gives CSAPGRDRGGDEQFF.

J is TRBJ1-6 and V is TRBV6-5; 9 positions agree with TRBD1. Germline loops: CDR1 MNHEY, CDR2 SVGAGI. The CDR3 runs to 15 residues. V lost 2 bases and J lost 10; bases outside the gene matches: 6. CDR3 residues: CASSYEWTGVSPLHF. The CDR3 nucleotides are TGTGCCAGCAGTTACGAGTGGACAGGGGTGTCACCCCTCCACTTT.

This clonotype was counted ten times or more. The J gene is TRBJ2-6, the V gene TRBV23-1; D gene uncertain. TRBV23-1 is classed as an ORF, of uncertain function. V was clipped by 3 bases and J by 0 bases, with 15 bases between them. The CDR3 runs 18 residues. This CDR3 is CASSHAVRIFSGANVLTF. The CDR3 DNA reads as TGCGCCAGCAGTCATGCAGTTAGGATATTCTCTGGGGCCAACGTCCTGACTTTC.